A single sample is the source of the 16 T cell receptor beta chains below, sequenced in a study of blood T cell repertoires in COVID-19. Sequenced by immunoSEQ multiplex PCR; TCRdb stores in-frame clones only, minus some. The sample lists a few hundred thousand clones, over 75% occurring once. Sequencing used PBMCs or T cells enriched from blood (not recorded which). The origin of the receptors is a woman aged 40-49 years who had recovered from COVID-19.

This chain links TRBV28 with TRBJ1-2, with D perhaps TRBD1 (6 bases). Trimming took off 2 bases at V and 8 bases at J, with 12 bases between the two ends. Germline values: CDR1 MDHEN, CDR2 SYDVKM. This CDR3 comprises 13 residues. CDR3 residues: CASSLNTGWGYTF. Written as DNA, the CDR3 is TGTGCCAGCAGTTTAAACACAGGGTGGGGCTACACCTTC.

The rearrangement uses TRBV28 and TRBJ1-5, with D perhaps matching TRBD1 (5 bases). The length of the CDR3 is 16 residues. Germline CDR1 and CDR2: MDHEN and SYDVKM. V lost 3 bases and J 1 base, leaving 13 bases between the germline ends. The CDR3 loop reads CASSFGTSGSNQPQHF. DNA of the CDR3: TGTGCCAGCAGTTTCGGGACGAGCGGGAGCAATCAGCCCCAGCATTTT.

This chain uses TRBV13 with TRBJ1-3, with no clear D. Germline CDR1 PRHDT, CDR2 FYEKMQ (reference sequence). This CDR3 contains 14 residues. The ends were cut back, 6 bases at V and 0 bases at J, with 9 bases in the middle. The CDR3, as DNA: TGTGCCAGCAGTCTAATTGCCTCTGGAAACACCATATATTTT. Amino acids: CASSLIASGNTIYF. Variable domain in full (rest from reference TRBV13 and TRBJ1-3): AAGVIQSPRHLIKEKRETATLKCYPIPRHDTVYWYQQGPGQDPQFLISFYEKMQSDKGSIPDRFSAQQFSDYHSELNMSSLELGDSALYFCASSLIASGNTIYFGEGSWLTVV.

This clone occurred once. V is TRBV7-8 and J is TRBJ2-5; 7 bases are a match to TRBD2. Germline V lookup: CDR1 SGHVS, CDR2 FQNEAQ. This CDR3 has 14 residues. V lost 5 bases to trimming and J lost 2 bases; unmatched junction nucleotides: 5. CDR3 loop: CASSLREGQETQYF. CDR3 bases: TGTGCCAGCAGCCTAAGGGAGGGACAAGAGACCCAGTACTTC.

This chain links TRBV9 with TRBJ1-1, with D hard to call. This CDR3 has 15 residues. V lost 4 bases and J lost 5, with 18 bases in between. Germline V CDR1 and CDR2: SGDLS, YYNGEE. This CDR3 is CASSSRHSRETEAFF. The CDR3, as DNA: TGTGCCAGCAGCTCCCGACACTCGAGGGAAACTGAAGCTTTCTTT. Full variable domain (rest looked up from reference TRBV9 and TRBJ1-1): DSGVTQTPKHLITATGQRVTLRCSPRSGDLSVYWYQQSLDQGLQFLIQYYNGEERAKGNILERFSAQQFPDLHSELNLSSLELGDSALYFCASSSRHSRETEAFFGQGTRLTVV.

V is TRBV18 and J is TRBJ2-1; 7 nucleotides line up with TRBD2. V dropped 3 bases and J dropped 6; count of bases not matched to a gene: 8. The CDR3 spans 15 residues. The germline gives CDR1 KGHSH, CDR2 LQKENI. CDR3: CASSPRRGRGNEQFF. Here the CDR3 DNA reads TGTGCCAGCTCACCGAGACGGGGGAGGGGCAATGAGCAGTTCTTC.

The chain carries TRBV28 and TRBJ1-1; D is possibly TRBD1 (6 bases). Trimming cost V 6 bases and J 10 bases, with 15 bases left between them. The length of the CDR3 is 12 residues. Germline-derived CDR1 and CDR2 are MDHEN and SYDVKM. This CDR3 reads CASSTGSPGAFF. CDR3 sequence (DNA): TGTGCCAGCAGCACAGGGTCCCCTGGAGCTTTCTTT.

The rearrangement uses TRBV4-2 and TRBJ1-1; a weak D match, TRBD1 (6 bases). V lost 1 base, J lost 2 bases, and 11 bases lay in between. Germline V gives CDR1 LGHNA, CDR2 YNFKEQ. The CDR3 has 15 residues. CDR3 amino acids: CASSQVQGPNTEAFF. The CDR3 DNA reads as TGTGCCAGCAGCCAAGTCCAGGGGCCTAACACTGAAGCTTTCTTT.

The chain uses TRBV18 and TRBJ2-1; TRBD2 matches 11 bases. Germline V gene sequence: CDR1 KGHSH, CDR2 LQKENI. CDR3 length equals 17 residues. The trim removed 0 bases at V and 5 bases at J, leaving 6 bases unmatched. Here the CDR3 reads CASSPPGLAGGNNEQFF. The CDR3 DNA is TGTGCCAGCTCACCACCGGGGCTAGCGGGGGGAAACAATGAGCAGTTCTTC.

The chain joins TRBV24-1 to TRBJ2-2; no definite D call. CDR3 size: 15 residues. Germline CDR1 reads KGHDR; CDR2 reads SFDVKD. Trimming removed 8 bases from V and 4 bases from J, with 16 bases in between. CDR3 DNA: TGTGCCACCACCGCCAGGCAGGATCGCACCGGGGAGCTGTTTTTT. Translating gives CATTARQDRTGELFF.

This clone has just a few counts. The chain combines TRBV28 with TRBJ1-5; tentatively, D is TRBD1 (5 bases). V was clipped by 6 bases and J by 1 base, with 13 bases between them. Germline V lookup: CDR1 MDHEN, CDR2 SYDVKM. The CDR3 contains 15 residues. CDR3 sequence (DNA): TGTGCCAGCAGAATTAGGGGTAGCAGCAATCAGCCCCAGCATTTT. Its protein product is CASRIRGSSNQPQHF.

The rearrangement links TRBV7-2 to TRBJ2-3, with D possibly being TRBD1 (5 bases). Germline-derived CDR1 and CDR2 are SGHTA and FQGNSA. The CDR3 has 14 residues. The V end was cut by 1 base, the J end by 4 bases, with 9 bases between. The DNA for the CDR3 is TGTGCCAGCAGCTTAGGCTTAGGGGCAGATACGCAGTATTTT. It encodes CASSLGLGADTQYF.

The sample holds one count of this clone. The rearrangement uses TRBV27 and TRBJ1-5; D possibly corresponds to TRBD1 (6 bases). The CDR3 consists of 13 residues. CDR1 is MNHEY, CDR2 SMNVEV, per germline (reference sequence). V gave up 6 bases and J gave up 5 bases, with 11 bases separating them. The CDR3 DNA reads TGTGCCAGCAGCCGGGACATTTATCAGCCCCAGCATTTT. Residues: CASSRDIYQPQHF.

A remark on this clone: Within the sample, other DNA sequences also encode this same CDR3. In nucleotides, the CDR3 is TGTGCCAGCAGTTTATTACCAGGATCTGGCTACACCTTC. Protein: CASSLLPGSGYTF. The chain carries TRBV27 and TRBJ1-2; D unresolved. The CDR3 has 13 residues. V dropped 1 base and J dropped 7 bases, with 10 bases sitting between them. CDR1 MNHEY and CDR2 SMNVEV come from the germline V gene (reference sequence).

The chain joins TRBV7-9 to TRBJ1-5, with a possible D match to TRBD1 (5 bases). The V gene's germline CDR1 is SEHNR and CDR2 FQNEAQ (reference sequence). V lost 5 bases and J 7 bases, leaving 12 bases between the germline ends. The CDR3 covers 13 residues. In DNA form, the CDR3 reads TGTGCCAGCAGCGAAGACAGTGACCAGCCCCAGCATTTT. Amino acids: CASSEDSDQPQHF.

CDR3 sequence reads: CAWSVGAGGLDGYTF. CDR3 coding DNA: TGTGCCTGGAGTGTCGGGGCAGGGGGCTTGGATGGCTACACCTTC. This sequence joins TRBV30 and TRBJ1-2; 8 bases fit TRBD1. V shed 0 bases and J 6 bases; nucleotides not matched to a gene: 9. The germline gives CDR1 GTSNPN, CDR2 SVGIG (reference sequence). The length of the CDR3 is 15 residues.